Each of the 20 T cell receptor beta chains below was sequenced from the same sample in a study of early T cells in non-severe SARS-CoV-2 infection. MiXCR, run by TCRdb on the 5' RACE reads, gives a single entry per CDR3 protein. The sample consists of some 49,000 distinct CDR3 sequences, around 4.6% of them appearing once. Sequenced material: whole blood. These receptors all come from an adult who was a healthcare worker with PCR-confirmed SARS-CoV-2 infection or an uninfected control (not recorded which).

This clonotype was counted only a few times. This sequence joins TRBV20-1 and TRBJ2-2, with 10 bases aligning to TRBD1. The CDR3 has 12 residues. Looked up from germline, CDR1 is DFQATT and CDR2 is SNEGSKA (reference sequence). The V and J ends lost 6 bases and 8 bases, in that order; junction bases with no gene match: 3. The chain's CDR3 is CSARQGAGELFF. In DNA, the CDR3 is TGCAGTGCAAGACAGGGGGCTGGGGAGCTGTTTTTT.

This clonotype was recorded at least ten times. V and J are TRBV14 and TRBJ2-7; D gene uncertain. The germline V gene has CDR1 SGHDN and CDR2 FVKESK. The V gene lost 1 base and the J gene lost 3 bases, with 4 bases spanning the gap. The CDR3 is 12 residues long. The CDR3 DNA sequence: TGTGCCAGCAGCCAAGTCTACTACGAGCAGTACTTC. Translating it yields CASSQVYYEQYF.

Many counts were recorded for this clonotype. The CDR3 DNA is TGTGCCAGCAGCCCTCGAGGGAGTGGCAATCAGCCCCAGCATTTT. Translated: CASSPRGSGNQPQHF. The chain uses TRBV6-6 and TRBJ1-5; no firm D call. Between the trimmed V and J ends, which lost 6 bases and 2 bases, there was a span of 14 bases. CDR1 MNHNY and CDR2 SVGAGI come from the germline V gene (reference sequence). The CDR3 spans 15 residues.

The rearrangement joins TRBV7-2 to TRBJ2-7; D is perhaps TRBD1 or TRBD2 (5 bases each). The CDR3 consists of 17 residues. V dropped 5 bases and J dropped 8 bases, with 28 bases sitting between them. From germline, CDR1 is SGHTA and CDR2 FQGNSA. The DNA of the CDR3 is TGTGCCAGCAGCCCCGGGACGCCAGGGATCGGTGGTCAGAAGCAGTACTTC. Translating gives CASSPGTPGIGGQKQYF.

This clonotype was seen a handful of times. This sequence joins TRBV4-2 and TRBJ2-1, with TRBD2 identical over 12 bases. CDR1 LGHNA and CDR2 YNFKEQ come from the germline V gene. This CDR3 is 15 amino acids long. With V trimmed by 4 bases and J by 8 bases, 6 bases remained unmatched. The CDR3 bases are TGTGCCAGCAGCCCGACTAGCGGGAGTATAGATGAGCAGTTCTTC. This gives the protein CASSPTSGSIDEQFF.

This clonotype was detected many times. The chain carries TRBV10-1 and TRBJ2-2; tentatively, D is TRBD1 (6 bases). This CDR3 region has 14 residues. The V end lost 6 bases, the J end lost 3 bases, and 11 bases lay between the germline ends. CDR1 and CDR2 from the germline V gene are WNHNN and SYGVQD (reference sequence). CDR3 loop: CASSRDTYTGELFF. DNA of the CDR3: TGCGCCAGCAGCCGGGACACCTACACCGGGGAGCTGTTTTTT.

The table lists this clonotype with a few counts. The V call is TRBV9, the J call TRBJ1-1; D not certain. Germline assignment: CDR1 SGDLS and CDR2 YYNGEE. The CDR3 loop spans 15 amino acids. Trimming cost V 4 bases and J 4 bases, with 17 bases left between them. CDR3 in amino acids: CASSFRGGSRTEAFF. CDR3 DNA sequence: TGTGCCAGCAGCTTCCGCGGAGGGTCACGCACTGAAGCTTTCTTT.

Only one count was recorded for this clonotype. V is TRBV12-2 and J is TRBJ2-7; the table's D call, TRBD1, was not checked against the DNA. TRBV12-2 is given as a pseudogene. This CDR3 spans 16 amino acids. CDR3 sequence (DNA): TGTGCAAGTCGCTTGAAGGTGGAGGGGGCAACCTACGAGCAGTACTTC. This sequence encodes CASRLKVEGATYEQYF.

This clonotype has at least ten counts. The chain couples TRBV12-3 or TRBV12-4 to TRBJ2-5; 7 bases map to TRBD2. This CDR3 has 19 amino acids. J lost 0 bases, V lost 10 bases, and 23 bases had no gene match. The CDR3 DNA sequence: TGTGCCACTTCGACGGGACTATTTCAGGATCCTATTTACCAAGAGACCCAGTACTTC. This translates into CATSTGLFQDPIYQETQYF.

This clonotype was counted a few times. The rearrangement joins TRBV20-1 to TRBJ1-4, with D tentatively TRBD1 (5 bases). The V end lost 7 bases, the J end lost 7 bases, and 16 bases lay between the germline ends. The length of the CDR3 is 13 residues. In germline, CDR1 is DFQATT, CDR2 SNEGSKA (reference sequence). The CDR3 loop is CSVPGVGSEKLFF. The DNA of the CDR3 is TGCAGTGTACCGGGGGTCGGGAGTGAAAAACTGTTTTTT.

The chain carries TRBV2 and TRBJ2-3, with 8 bases matching TRBD2. The CDR3 runs 15 residues. Germline V lookup: CDR1 SNHLY, CDR2 FYNNEI. V trimming: 6 bases; J trimming: 3 bases; junction bases outside the gene matches: 8. The CDR3 is CASSRTSSETDTQYF. The DNA of the CDR3 is TGTGCCAGCAGCAGGACTAGCTCTGAGACAGATACGCAGTATTTT.

This clonotype was seen repeatedly, ten times or more. This chain joins TRBV4-3 and TRBJ2-3, with 12 bases aligning to TRBD2. There are 18 residues in the CDR3. The V gene end was trimmed by 2 bases and the J gene end by 5 bases; junction bases not matched to a gene: 11. Germline values: CDR1 LGHNA, CDR2 YSLEER. The chain's CDR3 is CASSQHTSGRPEGDTQYF. DNA for the CDR3: TGCGCCAGCAGCCAACATACTAGCGGGAGGCCGGAGGGAGATACGCAGTATTTT.

The CDR3 loop reads CASSPNSTGYLDQPQHF. Here the CDR3 DNA reads TGTGCCAGCAGCCCAAACTCGACAGGGTACCTCGATCAGCCCCAGCATTTT. The chain has TRBV3-2 and TRBJ1-5; the D call in the table, TRBD1, was not verified against the DNA. TRBV3-2 has pseudogene status. This CDR3 comprises 17 residues.

This clonotype has at least ten counts. The V and J genes are TRBV7-9 and TRBJ2-7; a weak D match, TRBD1 (5 bases). This CDR3 has 14 amino acids. V was clipped by 3 bases and J by 6 bases, with 15 bases between them. CDR1 is SEHNR and CDR2 is FQNEAQ in the germline V gene (reference sequence). The CDR3 DNA follows: TGTGCCAGCAGCTTCTCTCGGACAATCGGCGAGCAGTACTTC. Its protein is CASSFSRTIGEQYF.

There are many counts of this clonotype. The rearrangement links TRBV6-6 to TRBJ1-1; 7 bases match TRBD1. Trimming at V came to 5 bases and at J to 5 bases, leaving 11 bases not matched to a gene. CDR1 is MNHNY, CDR2 SVGAGI, per germline (reference sequence). The CDR3 spans 15 residues. The CDR3 spells CASSHPDRYETEAFF. CDR3 sequence (DNA): TGTGCCAGCAGTCACCCGGACAGGTATGAAACTGAAGCTTTCTTT.

This clonotype was recorded many times. The chain links TRBV25-1 to TRBJ2-7; D not certain. The V gene's germline CDR1 is MGHDK and CDR2 SYGVNS. The length of the CDR3 is 12 residues. V was trimmed by 1 base and J by 3 bases, leaving 4 bases between them. Here the CDR3 reads CASSEFGYEQYF. DNA for the CDR3: TGTGCCAGCAGTGAATTTGGCTACGAGCAGTACTTC.

This clonotype was seen at least ten times. This chain joins TRBV4-2 and TRBJ1-3, with D unclear. V was shortened by 0 bases and J by 0 bases, with 9 bases between the two germline ends. Germline loops: CDR1 LGHNA, CDR2 YNFKEQ. The CDR3 runs 16 residues. The CDR3 DNA follows: TGTGCCAGCAGCCAAGATCGCCGGAGCTCTGGAAACACCATATATTTT. It translates to CASSQDRRSSGNTIYF.

This clonotype was seen at least ten times. The CDR3 bases are TGTGCCAGCACCTCCGCCGGTACGAACACCGGGGAGCTGTTTTTT. The encoded protein is CASTSAGTNTGELFF. This chain joins TRBV25-1 and TRBJ2-2, with no clear D. The ends were cut back, 7 bases at V and 0 bases at J, with 12 bases in the middle. This CDR3 has 15 residues. In germline, CDR1 is MGHDK, CDR2 SYGVNS.

In this sample, this clonotype turned up many times. This sequence joins TRBV20-1 and TRBJ2-7, with 9 bases identical to TRBD1. CDR1 and CDR2 from the germline V gene are DFQATT and SNEGSKA (reference sequence). CDR3 length: 13 amino acids. After removal of 0 bases from V and 3 bases from J, the junction contained 0 bases not matched to a gene. The DNA of the CDR3 is TGCAGTGCTAGAGAGACAGGGGGCTACGAGCAGTACTTC. It yields the protein CSARETGGYEQYF.

In its sample, this clonotype was seen a few times. The V call is TRBV9, the J call TRBJ2-3; D is ambiguous. This CDR3 is built from 16 residues. V was cut by 0 bases and J by 5 bases, with 16 bases left in between. Germline V gives CDR1 SGDLS, CDR2 YYNGEE. The CDR3 DNA reads TGTGCCAGCAGCGTAGATGCCCGGACGGGCATAGATACGCAGTATTTT. This gives the protein CASSVDARTGIDTQYF.